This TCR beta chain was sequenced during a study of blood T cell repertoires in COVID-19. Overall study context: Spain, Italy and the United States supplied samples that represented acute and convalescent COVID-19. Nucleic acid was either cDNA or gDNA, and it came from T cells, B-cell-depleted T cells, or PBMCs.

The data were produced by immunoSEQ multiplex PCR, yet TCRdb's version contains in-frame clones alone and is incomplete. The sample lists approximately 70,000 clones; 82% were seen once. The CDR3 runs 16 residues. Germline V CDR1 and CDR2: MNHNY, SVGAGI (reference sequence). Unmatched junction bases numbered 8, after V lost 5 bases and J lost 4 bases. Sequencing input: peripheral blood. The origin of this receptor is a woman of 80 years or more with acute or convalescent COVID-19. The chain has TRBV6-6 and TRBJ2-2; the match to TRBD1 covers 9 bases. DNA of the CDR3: TGTGCCAGCAGTCCCCCGGGACAGGGATCCACCGGGGAGCTGTTTTTT. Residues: CASSPPGQGSTGELFF.